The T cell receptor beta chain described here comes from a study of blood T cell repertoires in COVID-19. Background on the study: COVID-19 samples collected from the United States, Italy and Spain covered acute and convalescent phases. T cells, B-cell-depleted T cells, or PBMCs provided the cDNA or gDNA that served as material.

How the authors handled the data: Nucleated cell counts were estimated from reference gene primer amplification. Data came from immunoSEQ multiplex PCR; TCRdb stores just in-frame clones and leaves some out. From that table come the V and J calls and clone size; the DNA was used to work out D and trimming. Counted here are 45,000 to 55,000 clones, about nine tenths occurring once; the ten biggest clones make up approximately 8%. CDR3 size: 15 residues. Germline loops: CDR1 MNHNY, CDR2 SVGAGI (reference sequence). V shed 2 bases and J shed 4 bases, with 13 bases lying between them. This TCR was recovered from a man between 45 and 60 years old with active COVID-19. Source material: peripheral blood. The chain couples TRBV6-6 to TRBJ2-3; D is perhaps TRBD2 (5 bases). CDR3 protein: CASSYIGFGADTQYF. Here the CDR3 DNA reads TGTGCCAGCAGTTACATCGGATTCGGGGCAGATACGCAGTATTTT.